The 29 T cell receptor beta chains below come from one sample, sequenced in a study of identical twins. TCRdb re-analysed the 5' RACE reads in MiXCR, keeping a single row per CDR3 protein. Of more than 200,000 distinct CDR3 sequences in the sample, roughly 10% were seen once. The sequencing input was memory (CD45RO+) T cells sorted from blood. These receptors were taken from a woman under 30 in good health.

Remarks on this clonotype: This clone may be a read error of a much larger clone one base away. The chain uses TRBV7-2 and TRBJ2-1; D may be TRBD1 (6 bases). The CDR3 covers 16 residues. Germline CDR1 SGHTA, CDR2 FQGNSA. Trimming stripped 2 bases from V and 8 bases from J, with 19 bases between. The CDR3 nucleotides are TGTGCCAGCAGCTTATATGGGACACAGTTCGACGATGAGCAGTTCTTC. This codes for CASSLYGTQFDDEQFF.

This clonotype was seen repeatedly, ten times or more. V gene TRBV4-1 combines with J gene TRBJ2-3; D is ambiguous. This CDR3 is 16 amino acids long. From germline, CDR1 is MGHRA and CDR2 YSYEKL. V lost 1 base to trimming and J lost 2 bases, with 13 bases between them. In DNA, the CDR3 is TGCGCCAGCAGCCAAGTTGACTTAGGCTTCACAGATACGCAGTATTTT. Translated: CASSQVDLGFTDTQYF.

The sample holds many counts of this clonotype. This rearrangement joins TRBV10-1 to TRBJ2-1; 7 nucleotides match TRBD2. The germline CDR1 and CDR2 sequences are WNHNN and SYGVQD (reference sequence). With 5 bases clipped from V and 0 bases from J, the junction kept 7 bases outside the gene matches. This CDR3 contains 16 residues. The CDR3 nucleotides read TGCGCCAGCAGTCCCCAGCGGGACCCCTCCTACAATGAGCAGTTCTTC. Translation gives CASSPQRDPSYNEQFF.

This clonotype was recorded many times. The chain recombines TRBV12-3 or TRBV12-4 with TRBJ1-3; tentative D call: TRBD1 (5 bases). The V gene lost 3 bases and the J gene lost 2 bases, with 11 bases spanning the gap. There are 15 residues in the CDR3. The CDR3 nucleotides are TGTGCCAGCAGTTTTCCCGGGGCCGCTGGAAACACCATATATTTT. It translates to CASSFPGAAGNTIYF.

This clonotype was observed many times. The chain is built from TRBV9 and TRBJ2-1; D unclear. This CDR3 spans 11 amino acids. V lost 3 bases to trimming and J lost 6 bases, with 4 bases between them. Germline CDR1 and CDR2: SGDLS and YYNGEE. This CDR3 is CASSAGNEQFF. For the CDR3, the DNA is TGTGCCAGCAGCGCAGGCAATGAGCAGTTCTTC. The whole variable domain, remainder taken from reference TRBV9 and TRBJ2-1, is DSGVTQTPKHLITATGQRVTLRCSPRSGDLSVYWYQQSLDQGLQFLIQYYNGEERAKGNILERFSAQQFPDLHSELNLSSLELGDSALYFCASSAGNEQFFGPGTRLTVL.

This sequence joins TRBV29-1 and TRBJ2-1; a possible D gene is TRBD2 (6 bases). V lost 5 bases and J 1 base, leaving 18 bases between the germline ends. Germline assignment: CDR1 SQVTM and CDR2 ANQGSEA. The CDR3 length is 16 residues. The DNA of the CDR3 is TGCAGCGTTTATCTTAGACTAGTAAGATCCTACAATGAGCAGTTCTTC. The encoded protein is CSVYLRLVRSYNEQFF.

The chain recombines TRBV20-1 with TRBJ2-1; the D gene could be TRBD1 or TRBD2 (5 bases each). This CDR3 region has 13 residues. CDR1 is DFQATT and CDR2 is SNEGSKA in the germline V gene (reference sequence). Trimming stripped 5 bases from V and 4 bases from J, with 12 bases between. The CDR3 spells CSARGGGYNEQFF. The CDR3 DNA reads as TGCAGTGCTCGGGGCGGCGGATACAATGAGCAGTTCTTC.

This chain links TRBV20-1 with TRBJ2-3, with 7 bases lining up with TRBD1. This CDR3 is built from 14 residues. V dropped 7 bases and J dropped 9; count of bases not matched to a gene: 16. The germline V gene has CDR1 DFQATT and CDR2 SNEGSKA (reference sequence). Here the CDR3 reads CSGPDRVKGSTQYF. Here the CDR3 DNA reads TGCAGTGGCCCCGACAGGGTCAAAGGTTCGACGCAGTATTTT.

Ten or more counts support this clonotype. The chain carries TRBV12-3 or TRBV12-4 and TRBJ2-3; 11 bases map to TRBD2. The CDR3 loop spans 17 amino acids. Germline trimming cut 5 bases from V and 2 bases from J; bases unmatched to any gene: 9. The chain's CDR3 is CASSRSIAGGITDTQYF. Written as DNA, the CDR3 is TGTGCCAGCAGTCGTTCAATAGCGGGAGGGATCACAGATACGCAGTATTTT.

The chain recombines TRBV20-1 with TRBJ2-7; the D gene could be TRBD1 or TRBD2 (5 bases each). The CDR3 runs 11 residues. The V gene lost 3 bases and the J gene lost 7 bases, with 10 bases spanning the gap. Germline lookup yields CDR1 DFQATT and CDR2 SNEGSKA (reference sequence). CDR3 nucleotides: TGCAGTGCTAGGGGGACGGGGGAGCAGTACTTC. Encoded protein: CSARGTGEQYF.

This clonotype has more than one count but fewer than ten. The gene calls are TRBV6-5 and TRBJ2-5; 7 nucleotides match TRBD2. Per the germline V gene, CDR1 is MNHEY and CDR2 is SVGAGI. The trim removed 4 bases at V and 4 bases at J, leaving 6 bases unmatched. The CDR3 contains 14 residues. CDR3 protein: CASSSGLGGETQYF. The CDR3 nucleotides read TGTGCCAGCAGTTCCGGACTAGGAGGAGAGACCCAGTACTTC.

The table lists this clonotype with a few counts. The chain recombines TRBV24-1 with TRBJ2-3, with D maybe TRBD2 (5 bases). The germline gives CDR1 KGHDR, CDR2 SFDVKD. Trimming removed 3 bases from V and 5 bases from J, with 11 bases in between. The CDR3 runs 14 residues. The CDR3 DNA follows: TGTGCCACCAGTGATGGAAATCGGGGAGATACGCAGTATTTT. Translated: CATSDGNRGDTQYF.

This clonotype showed up many times. This chain uses TRBV29-1 with TRBJ1-1, with D possibly being TRBD1 (5 bases). The CDR3 runs 15 residues. The V end lost 8 bases, the J end lost 0 bases, and 19 bases lay between the germline ends. CDR1 is SQVTM and CDR2 is ANQGSEA in the germline V gene. The CDR3 coding sequence is TGCAGCTTCTCCGGGGGGTGGGGCATGAACACTGAAGCTTTCTTT. This codes for CSFSGGWGMNTEAFF.

This chain uses TRBV6-1 with TRBJ1-5, with 10 bases lining up with TRBD1. This CDR3 is 16 amino acids long. Unmatched junction bases numbered 7, after V lost 3 bases and J lost 5 bases. Germline values: CDR1 MNHNS, CDR2 SASEGT. The DNA for the CDR3 is TGTGCCAGCAGTGACACCCGGGACAGGGGACATCAGCCCCAGCATTTT. Protein product: CASSDTRDRGHQPQHF.

This chain connects TRBV7-3 to TRBJ2-1; D is perhaps TRBD1 or TRBD2 (6 bases each). This CDR3 has 19 residues. Germline V gene sequence: CDR1 SGHTA, CDR2 FQGTGA. Trimming took off 1 base at V and 3 bases at J, with 22 bases between the two ends. Written as DNA, the CDR3 is TGTGCCAGCAGCTTAAGCGTAACCTACGGGGGCCGGGGCTACAATGAGCAGTTCTTC. Its protein is CASSLSVTYGGRGYNEQFF.

This clonotype was observed many times. CDR3 region: CASSLWGPTYEQYF. For the CDR3, the DNA is TGTGCCAGCAGTTTGTGGGGCCCCACTTACGAGCAGTACTTC. This chain links TRBV12-3 or TRBV12-4 with TRBJ2-7; weak D call: TRBD1 (5 bases). The CDR3 has 14 amino acids. Trimming took off 3 bases at V and 4 bases at J, with 13 bases between the two ends.

This clonotype showed up many times. The chain combines TRBV4-3 with TRBJ2-7; TRBD2 matches 7 bases. The CDR3 extends over 16 amino acids. Trimming took 1 base from V and 4 from J; bases not matched to a gene: 10. Germline lookup yields CDR1 LGHNA and CDR2 YSLEER. The CDR3 here is CASSQVKASGSYEQYF. The DNA of the CDR3 is TGCGCCAGCAGCCAAGTCAAGGCTAGCGGATCGTACGAGCAGTACTTC.

This clonotype was recorded at least ten times. This chain joins TRBV11-2 and TRBJ2-1; tentative D call: TRBD2 (6 bases). Germline CDR1 reads SGHAT; CDR2 reads FQNNGV. Trimming removed 6 bases at V and 5 bases at J, with 14 bases between. The CDR3 loop spans 14 amino acids. CDR3 nucleotides: TGTGCCAGCAGTACGGGACTCTTGAACAATGAGCAGTTCTTC. It translates to CASSTGLLNNEQFF.

In its sample, this clonotype was seen many times. The chain joins TRBV20-1 to TRBJ2-3; D not certain. Trimming stripped 0 bases from V and 6 bases from J, with 16 bases between. The CDR3 is 15 amino acids. Germline V gene sequence: CDR1 DFQATT, CDR2 SNEGSKA (reference sequence). The CDR3 reads CSARDRTSPRDTQYF. CDR3 nucleotide sequence: TGCAGTGCTAGAGACCGGACCTCCCCACGGGATACGCAGTATTTT.

This rearrangement joins TRBV5-5 to TRBJ2-5; the D is unclear. Trimming stripped 0 bases from V and 5 bases from J, with 14 bases between. Germline values: CDR1 SGHKS, CDR2 YYEKEE (reference sequence). The CDR3 loop spans 15 amino acids. CDR3 amino acids: CASSLGAGYRETQYF. The CDR3 region has the DNA TGTGCCAGCAGCTTGGGAGCAGGATATCGGGAGACCCAGTACTTC.

This rearrangement joins TRBV5-5 to TRBJ1-2, with 7 bases matching TRBD1. The V gene end was trimmed by 4 bases and the J gene end by 6 bases; junction bases not matched to a gene: 12. The CDR3 loop spans 15 amino acids. Germline lookup yields CDR1 SGHKS and CDR2 YYEKEE (reference sequence). The DNA for the CDR3 is TGTGCCAGCAGCCTACTTGACAGGGCGACTGATGGCTACACCTTC. This sequence encodes CASSLLDRATDGYTF.

There are a few counts of this clonotype. This sequence joins TRBV20-1 and TRBJ2-3; 16 bases agree with TRBD2. V lost 5 bases, J lost 4 bases, and 9 bases stayed unmatched. The germline CDR1 and CDR2 sequences are DFQATT and SNEGSKA (reference sequence). The CDR3 covers 17 residues. CDR3 sequence (DNA): TGCAGTGCTGGGACTAGCGGGGGGGTATCCAACCCAGATACGCAGTATTTT. As protein: CSAGTSGGVSNPDTQYF.

Ten or more counts support this clonotype. The chain couples TRBV24-1 to TRBJ2-1; D tentatively reads TRBD1 or TRBD2 (5 bases each). Trimming removed 4 bases at V and 9 bases at J, with 18 bases between. Per the germline V gene, CDR1 is KGHDR and CDR2 is SFDVKD. CDR3 length: 15 amino acids. DNA of the CDR3: TGTGCCACCAGTGACACCGGGGCTGAGTGGGGTGAGCAGTTCTTC. Translated, it gives CATSDTGAEWGEQFF.

This clonotype was detected only a few times. The genes are TRBV20-1 and TRBJ1-2; TRBD1 is a possible D gene (6 bases). The V end was cut by 1 base, the J end by 6 bases, with 9 bases between. The germline V gene encodes CDR1 DFQATT and CDR2 SNEGSKA (reference sequence). This CDR3 is 12 amino acids long. This CDR3 is CSARVAGDGYTF. The CDR3 DNA reads TGCAGTGCTAGAGTGGCAGGGGATGGCTACACCTTC.

This clonotype appeared a few times. V and J are TRBV12-3 or TRBV12-4 and TRBJ1-1; a possible D gene is TRBD1 (5 bases). CDR3 size: 12 residues. The V and J ends lost 3 bases and 6 bases respectively, with 8 bases between them. In DNA, the CDR3 is TGTGCCAGCAGTTTCAGGGCCGCTGAAGCTTTCTTT. This gives the protein CASSFRAAEAFF.

This clonotype showed up just a few times. CDR3 coding DNA: TGTGCCAGCAGCTCCCAGGGGATTGAGCAGTACTTC. Its translation is CASSSQGIEQYF. The gene calls are TRBV3-1 and TRBJ2-7; TRBD1 is a possible D gene (6 bases). Germline V gene sequence: CDR1 LGHDT, CDR2 YNNKEL (reference sequence). The CDR3 runs 12 residues. V dropped 5 bases and J dropped 7 bases, with 12 bases sitting between them.

This clonotype was detected only a few times. The chain recombines TRBV16 with TRBJ1-1; the D gene is possibly TRBD1 (5 bases). Germline CDR1 is KGHSY and CDR2 is FQNENV. The CDR3 consists of 16 residues. Trimming removed 2 bases from V and 4 bases from J, with 17 bases in between. The CDR3 coding sequence is TGTGCCAGCAGCCAAAACTGGGACCCCGGGTCCACTGAAGCTTTCTTT. Translated, it gives CASSQNWDPGSTEAFF.

This clonotype occurred many times. The chain links TRBV12-3 or TRBV12-4 to TRBJ2-2; 8 bases are a match to TRBD1. V lost 6 bases, J lost 2 bases, and 5 bases stayed unmatched. This CDR3 region has 15 residues. The CDR3 nucleotides read TGTGCCAGCAGGCGACAGGGGACTAACACCGGGGAGCTGTTTTTT. This gives the protein CASRRQGTNTGELFF.

As for this clonotype: The junction and the germline gene differ at one end; a read error may be behind it. V is TRBV7-9 and J is TRBJ2-7, with 10 bases that match TRBD1. This CDR3 is 15 amino acids long. Germline CDR1 SEHNR, CDR2 FQNEAQ (reference sequence). The DNA of the CDR3 is TGTGACAGCAGCCCCTACAGGACAGGGGGCTACGAGCAGTACTTC. This sequence encodes CDSSPYRTGGYEQYF.